These 14 T cell receptor beta chains were sequenced from one sample in a study of long-term antiretroviral therapy in people with HIV. Investigators performed immunoSEQ version v3.0 at survey level. TCRdb's table, derived via immunoSEQ multiplex PCR, lists solely in-frame clones and lacks some. Here the sample spans 7,500 to 10,000 clones, around 83% being singletons. Here the sequenced sample was unsorted PBMCs, taken 0.3 years before starting antiretroviral therapy. These receptors were taken from a young man with HIV.

The J gene is TRBJ1-2, the V gene TRBV30; no firm D call. Trimming cost V 2 bases and J 4 bases, with 5 bases left between them. The CDR3 has 11 amino acids. The V gene's germline CDR1 is GTSNPN and CDR2 SVGIG (reference sequence). The DNA of the CDR3 is TGTGCCTGGAGTATCGCCTATGGCTACACCTTC. Translated: CAWSIAYGYTF.

The table lists this clone with a count of one. The chain uses TRBV5-1 and TRBJ2-2; D is possibly TRBD2 (6 bases). Trimming left V 2 bases short and J 3 bases short, with 26 bases between. From germline, CDR1 is SGHRS and CDR2 YFSETQ. The CDR3 is made up of 20 amino acids. CDR3 sequence (DNA): TGCGCCAGCAGCTTTCCGGGACGGGAGAACACCGTGCTCGACACCGGGGAGCTGTTTTTT. This encodes CASSFPGRENTVLDTGELFF.

V usage is TRBV28 and J usage is TRBJ1-2, with D perhaps TRBD1 (5 bases). V was cut by 2 bases and J by 1 base, with 17 bases left in between. The CDR3 length is 17 residues. The V gene's germline CDR1 is MDHEN and CDR2 SYDVKM. CDR3 coding DNA: TGTGCCAGCAGTTTAAGTCAGGGCGGCTCCAATAACTATGGCTACACCTTC. This gives the protein CASSLSQGGSNNYGYTF.

CDR3 nucleotides: TGTGCCTGGAGATTTTCTAGCACAGATACGCAGTATTTT. Its translation is CAWRFSSTDTQYF. The V and J genes are TRBV30 and TRBJ2-3; D unclear. From germline, CDR1 is GTSNPN and CDR2 SVGIG (reference sequence). Trimming pared 3 bases from V and 0 bases from J, leaving 7 bases between. This CDR3 is built from 13 residues.

This sequence joins TRBV6-5 and TRBJ1-1, with D perhaps matching TRBD1 (6 bases). Germline assignment: CDR1 MNHEY and CDR2 SVGAGI. Trimming left V 6 bases short and J 1 base short, with 15 bases between. This CDR3 region has 15 residues. Here the CDR3 reads CASRLAGGRNTEAFF. In DNA form, the CDR3 reads TGTGCCAGCAGGCTAGCCGGGGGCAGGAACACTGAAGCTTTCTTT.

This clone showed up just once. The chain combines TRBV7-3 with TRBJ2-1; 8 positions agree with TRBD2. Looked up from germline, CDR1 is SGHTA and CDR2 is FQGTGA. V shed 1 base, J shed 6 bases, and the junction held 8 bases outside the gene matches. The CDR3 extends over 16 amino acids. In DNA, the CDR3 is TGTGCCAGCAGCTTAATAGGTAGCGGGGCTCGCAATGAGCAGTTCTTC. Translating gives CASSLIGSGARNEQFF. The whole variable domain, remainder taken from reference TRBV7-3 and TRBJ2-1, is GAGVSQTPSNKVTEKGKYVELRCDPISGHTALYWYRQSLGQGPEFLIYFQGTGAADDSGLPNDRFFAVRPEGSVSTLKIQRTERGDSAVYLCASSLIGSGARNEQFFGPGTRLTVL.

This chain uses TRBV27 with TRBJ2-7, with D perhaps matching TRBD2 (6 bases). CDR1 and CDR2 (germline): MNHEY, SMNVEV (reference sequence). V was cut by 5 bases and J by 0 bases, with 17 bases left in between. The CDR3 contains 16 residues. The CDR3: CASSPIWGESSYEQYF. In nucleotides, the CDR3 is TGTGCCAGCAGTCCTATTTGGGGGGAATCCTCCTACGAGCAGTACTTC.

CDR3 protein: CASSLVASGYNEQFF. Here the CDR3 DNA reads TGTGCCAGCAGTTTGGTGGCTAGCGGCTACAATGAGCAGTTCTTC. V is TRBV27 and J is TRBJ2-1, with TRBD2 identical over 7 bases. CDR1 is MNHEY, CDR2 SMNVEV, per germline (reference sequence). This CDR3 spans 15 amino acids. V was pared by 3 bases and J by 3 bases, with 5 bases of the junction left unmatched.

This sequence joins TRBV29-1 and TRBJ1-1; 9 bases fit TRBD1. Per the germline V gene, CDR1 is SQVTM and CDR2 is ANQGSEA. This CDR3 has 14 amino acids. V trimming: 3 bases; J trimming: 2 bases; junction bases outside the gene matches: 4. The CDR3 region is CSVELGQGNTEAFF. CDR3 bases: TGCAGCGTTGAGCTGGGACAGGGTAACACTGAAGCTTTCTTT.

This sequence joins TRBV11-3 and TRBJ2-7, with a tentative D call TRBD1 (6 bases). Germline assignment: CDR1 SGHNT and CDR2 YENEEA. This CDR3 has 13 residues. Trimming removed 3 bases from V and 0 bases from J, with 6 bases in between. The CDR3 nucleotides read TGTGCCAGCAGCTTCAGGGGCTCCTACGAGCAGTACTTC. Amino acid sequence: CASSFRGSYEQYF.

The rearrangement joins TRBV23-1 to TRBJ1-1, with TRBD1 as a possible D gene (6 bases). TRBV23-1 is recorded as an ORF, its role being uncertain. The CDR3 contains 14 residues. The V and J ends lost 6 bases and 6 bases respectively, with 17 bases between them. The CDR3 sequence: CASRRGGPGAEAFF. The CDR3 nucleotides are TGCGCCAGCAGGAGGGGGGGCCCTGGGGCTGAAGCTTTCTTT.

The rearrangement joins TRBV19 to TRBJ1-2; 7 nucleotides match TRBD1. This CDR3 has 15 residues. The junction had 10 bases not matched to a gene; V was cut back by 7 bases and J by 2 bases. CDR1 is LNHDA, CDR2 SQIVND, per germline (reference sequence). The CDR3 region is CASNTAGQENYGYTF. In DNA form, the CDR3 reads TGTGCCAGTAATACCGCCGGACAGGAGAACTATGGCTACACCTTC.

The chain carries TRBV11-3 and TRBJ2-7; D not certain. The V and J ends lost 0 bases and 3 bases respectively, with 6 bases between them. The germline V gene has CDR1 SGHNT and CDR2 YENEEA. The CDR3 totals 13 residues. This chain's CDR3 is CASSLDPSYEQYF. The CDR3 DNA reads TGTGCCAGCAGCTTAGACCCCAGCTACGAGCAGTACTTC.

V and J are TRBV7-8 and TRBJ1-1, with D maybe TRBD1 (6 bases). This CDR3 spans 16 amino acids. The germline V gene has CDR1 SGHVS and CDR2 FQNEAQ. V was pared by 1 base and J by 0 bases, with 12 bases between. This CDR3 reads CASSLGATGLNTEAFF. In DNA form, the CDR3 reads TGTGCCAGCAGCTTAGGGGCAACAGGGCTGAACACTGAAGCTTTCTTT.